A single sample gave rise to the 7 T cell receptor beta chains below, sequenced in a study of blood T cell repertoires in COVID-19. TCRdb's table, derived via immunoSEQ multiplex PCR, lists solely in-frame clones and lacks some. The repertoire holds some 200,000 clones, around four fifths seen once, with approximately 4.9% in the top ten. The sequenced sample was PBMCs or T cells enriched from blood (not recorded which). The receptors originated from a woman aged 45-59 years who had been exposed to COVID-19.

The rearrangement uses TRBV12-3 or TRBV12-4 and TRBJ2-1; possible D gene TRBD2, 5 bases. Trimming left V 11 bases short and J 7 bases short, with 15 bases between. The CDR3 has 12 residues. The CDR3 sequence: CAVGRIGNEQFF. For the CDR3, the DNA is TGTGCCGTAGGGAGAATTGGGAATGAGCAGTTCTTC.

CDR3 coding DNA: TGTGCCAGCAGTTATTCGGTGGTTAGTGGGGGGTCCACAGATACGCAGTATTTT. Protein sequence: CASSYSVVSGGSTDTQYF. The rearrangement links TRBV6-2 or TRBV6-3 to TRBJ2-3; tentative D call: TRBD2 (6 bases). The CDR3 length is 18 residues. Trimming took 3 bases from V and 2 from J, leaving 21 bases between them. Germline V CDR1 and CDR2: MNHEY, SVGEGT.

The genes are TRBV7-9 and TRBJ2-2; 7 bases are a match to TRBD2. The CDR3 has 16 residues. In germline, CDR1 is SEHNR, CDR2 FQNEAQ (reference sequence). The junction had 7 bases not matched to a gene; V was cut back by 5 bases and J by 1 base. The CDR3 loop is CASSRTSAMNTGELFF. For the CDR3, the DNA is TGTGCCAGCAGCCGTACTAGCGCTATGAACACCGGGGAGCTGTTTTTT.

The chain has TRBV11-2 and TRBJ2-3; 7 nucleotides match TRBD1. Germline CDR1 and CDR2: SGHAT and FQNNGV. The CDR3 sequence is 14 residues long. With V trimmed by 1 base and J by 4 bases, 2 bases remained unmatched. CDR3 sequence: CASSLAGTADTQYF. The CDR3 DNA reads TGTGCCAGCAGCTTAGCCGGGACAGCAGATACGCAGTATTTT.

V gene TRBV3-1 (or the pseudogene TRBV3-2) combines with J gene TRBJ1-5, with a tentative D call TRBD1 (5 bases). V dropped 4 bases and J dropped 3 bases, with 16 bases sitting between them. The CDR3 length is 16 residues. CDR1 and CDR2 (germline): LGHDT, YNNKEL (reference sequence). The CDR3 region is CASSPHQRGDNQPQHF. In DNA, the CDR3 is TGTGCCAGCAGCCCACACCAGCGGGGGGACAATCAGCCCCAGCATTTT.

The gene calls are TRBV12-3 or TRBV12-4 and TRBJ1-3; D might be TRBD1 (5 bases). Deletions cut 6 bases from V and 4 bases from J, with 10 bases between. The CDR3 is 13 residues long. CDR3 nucleotides: TGTGCCAGCAGGGTCGGGGGGGGAAACACCATATATTTT. It yields the protein CASRVGGGNTIYF.

This clone occurred a few times. The chain recombines TRBV18 with TRBJ1-1; no clear D. The CDR3 sequence is 14 residues long. The V and J ends lost 0 bases and 2 bases respectively, with 7 bases between them. CDR1 is KGHSH, CDR2 LQKENI, per germline. CDR3 amino acids: CASSPPIENTEAFF. As DNA, the CDR3 is TGTGCCAGCTCACCACCGATAGAAAACACTGAAGCTTTCTTT.